This T cell receptor beta chain was profiled in a study of identical twins. TCRdb analysed the 5' RACE reads with MiXCR anew, one entry per CDR3 protein. The table includes roughly 230,000 distinct CDR3 sequences, about 8.9% detected once. The sample holds many counts of this clonotype. The antigen remains undetermined. Whole-study findings and limits: Where out-of-frame alpha sequences were twin-shared, they showed excess low generation probability. Rather than following the same donors, the conclusions depended on cross-sectional statistical analysis.

CDR3 length: 15 amino acids. Germline V lookup: CDR1 SEHNR, CDR2 FQNEAQ (reference sequence). Deletions cut 1 base from V and 1 base from J, with 10 bases between. Another study also made use of these data, one on yellow fever vaccine responses in identical twins.

The sequence was collected from a woman between 18 and 30 years old in good health. This sequence joins TRBV7-9 and TRBJ1-1, with D unclear. The sample comprised CD8+ T cells sorted from blood. The CDR3 region is CASSLEWVRNTEAFF. DNA for the CDR3: TGTGCCAGCAGCTTAGAATGGGTTCGGAACACTGAAGCTTTCTTT.